This record looks at one T cell receptor (beta chain) sequence and its context. Its antigen is still unknown. The junction does not match germline at one end; this may be a read error. This CDR3 is built from 14 residues. The germline V gene has CDR1 MNHGY and CDR2 SVAAGI. The assay was immunoSEQ multiplex PCR, and TCRdb's table has in-frame clones only and misses some. The data contain a few hundred thousand clones, about nine tenths of them singletons. The treatment was: some 19 received Ad26.COV2.S at low or high dose, single or two shots; 5 received placebo; per-sample allocation not given. Sample collection was performed on day 63 after the first vaccine or placebo injection. The record originates from a study of Ad26.COV2.S vaccination and SARS-CoV-2 variants. In the study overall: This donor came from the COV1001 trial of Ad26.COV2.S. Doses of Ad26.COV2.S were injected into muscle once or twice, 56 days apart. General study results and limits: Reported post-vaccination CD8+ and CD4+ T cell responses to spike showed substantial breadth.

The sequence derives from a person aged 18-65 years who received the Ad26.COV2.S COVID-19 vaccine or a placebo. The input for sequencing was peripheral blood, taken in a trial of Ad26.COV2.S vaccine versus placebo. The rearrangement uses TRBV6-9 and TRBJ1-4; the D is unclear. CDR3 in amino acids: CASSYQPSNEKLFF. The CDR3 nucleotides are TGTGCCAGTAGTTACCAGCCTTCTAATGAAAAACTGTTTTTT.